This T cell receptor (beta chain) was identified during a study of post-analysis software for immune sequencing data. The overall study: Relapsing-remitting, secondary progressive and progressive-relapsing forms of multiple sclerosis all featured among disease courses. Study-wide results and limits: F measure showed strong co-clustering of same-batch samples. With TRBV5-6, TRBV5-1 and TRBV20-1 included, several TRBV segments were more frequent in patients than in controls. Those with multiple sclerosis, the patient group, showed significantly lower normalized Chao1 diversity than controls.

The V and J ends lost 6 bases and 0 bases respectively, with 11 bases between them. This CDR3 comprises 13 residues. Germline assignment: CDR1 DFQATT and CDR2 SNEGSKA (reference sequence). Prepared libraries of TCR beta cDNA carried unique molecular identifiers. The yield from around 1 to 10 million T cells was 500,000 or so cDNA molecules in total. One entry per CDR3 protein results from TCRdb running MiXCR on the PCR reads. The sample records approximately 770,000 distinct CDR3 sequences, about 45% being singletons. As for this clonotype: Its antigen is not known.

The sequenced sample consisted of blood. The chain links TRBV20-1 to TRBJ1-2, with a weak D call TRBD1 (6 bases). This TCR was sampled from a girl between 10 and 17 years old with multiple sclerosis. The CDR3 nucleotides read TGCAGTGCAAGGGGGACTACTAACTATGGCTACACCTTC. As protein: CSARGTTNYGYTF.